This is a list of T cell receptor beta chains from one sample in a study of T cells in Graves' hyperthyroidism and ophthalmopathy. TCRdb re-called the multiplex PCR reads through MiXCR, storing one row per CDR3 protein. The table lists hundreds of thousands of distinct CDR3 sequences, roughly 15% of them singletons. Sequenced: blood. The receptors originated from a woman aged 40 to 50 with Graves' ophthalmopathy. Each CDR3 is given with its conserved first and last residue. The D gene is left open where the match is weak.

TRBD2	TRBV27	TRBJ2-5	CASKAGGGHQYF
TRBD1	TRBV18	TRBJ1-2	CASSPRTGDYGYTF
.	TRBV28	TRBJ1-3	CASSSAGLESGNTIYF
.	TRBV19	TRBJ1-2	CASSDLRQLYYGYTF
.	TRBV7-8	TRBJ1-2	CASSFSGIRSYGYTF
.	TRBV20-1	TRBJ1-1	CSARDWADTEAFF
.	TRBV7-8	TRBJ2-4	CASSLPPADIQYF
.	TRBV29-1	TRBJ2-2	CSVEVESGELFF
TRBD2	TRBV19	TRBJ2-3	CASSIGLAGDTQYF
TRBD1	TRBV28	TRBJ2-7	CASSFRRDRWSYEQYF
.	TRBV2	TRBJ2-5	CASSDDRQETQYF
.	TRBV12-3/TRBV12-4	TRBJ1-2	CASSRGPQGGGYTF
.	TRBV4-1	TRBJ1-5	CASSGIGPNQPQHF